The 30 T cell receptor beta chains below all came from one sample that was sequenced in a study of cytomegalovirus exposure and HLA in healthy donors. With 60 Vbeta and 13 Jbeta primers, the PCR was carried out. TCRdb keeps only in-frame clones here, not all; method: immunoSEQ multiplex PCR. Of around 140,000 clones listed, over 65% were seen once; the top ten hold roughly 1.8%. Sequenced sample: PBMCs. These receptors were obtained from a female donor in good health and CMV-seropositive.

This clone was observed a handful of times. The CDR3 DNA reads TGTGCCAGCACAATACAACAGGGTAGCAATCAGCCCCAGCATTTT. Encoded protein: CASTIQQGSNQPQHF. The rearrangement uses TRBV2 and TRBJ1-5; D might be TRBD1 (6 bases). The CDR3 is 15 amino acids. Germline V CDR1 and CDR2: SNHLY, FYNNEI. V lost 7 bases to trimming and J lost 0 bases, with 13 bases between them. The full variable domain, in which reference TRBV2 and TRBJ1-5 provide the parts outside the CDR3, is EPEVTQTPSHQVTQMGQEVILRCVPISNHLYFYWYRQILGQKVEFLVSFYNNEISEKSEIFDDQFSVERPDGSNFTLKIRSTKLEDSAMYFCASTIQQGSNQPQHFGDGTRLSIL.

The rearrangement links TRBV2 to TRBJ2-2, with 8 bases matching TRBD2. This CDR3 has 16 residues. Germline trimming cut 2 bases from V and 5 bases from J; bases unmatched to any gene: 7. The germline V gene has CDR1 SNHLY and CDR2 FYNNEI. DNA for the CDR3: TGTGCCAGCAGTGAATCCGGGAGGGCCCGAACCGGGGAGCTGTTTTTT. It codes for CASSESGRARTGELFF.

This chain uses TRBV18 with TRBJ2-2, with 7 positions matching TRBD1. The germline V gene encodes CDR1 KGHSH and CDR2 LQKENI. This CDR3 region has 16 residues. The V and J ends lost 6 bases and 1 base, in that order; junction bases with no gene match: 8. The CDR3, as DNA: TGTGCCAGCTCTCCGTACCGACAGGGGAACACCGGGGAGCTGTTTTTT. Translation: CASSPYRQGNTGELFF.

This clone appeared once. The chain combines TRBV10-1 with TRBJ1-6, with 9 bases identical to TRBD1. Germline CDR1 is WNHNN and CDR2 is SYGVQD (reference sequence). The CDR3 is 14 amino acids. Trimming removed 3 bases from V and 6 bases from J; junction bases left unmatched: 0. The DNA of the CDR3 is TGCGCCAGCAGTGAACAGGGGGCTAATTCACCCCTCCACTTT. It specifies CASSEQGANSPLHF.

V and J are TRBV10-2 and TRBJ2-3; 9 bases match TRBD2. V gave up 6 bases and J gave up 3 bases; unmatched junction bases: 7. This CDR3 is 15 amino acids long. Germline V gene lookup returns CDR1 WSHSY and CDR2 SAAADI. Written as DNA, the CDR3 is TGCGCCAGCAGGTCGTGGGCGGGAGGGACAGATACGCAGTATTTT. Amino acid sequence: CASRSWAGGTDTQYF.

The V call is TRBV5-1, the J call TRBJ2-2; TRBD2 is a possible D gene (6 bases). CDR1 SGHRS and CDR2 YFSETQ come from the germline V gene. This CDR3 has 16 amino acids. Trimming took off 3 bases at V and 1 base at J, with 13 bases between the two ends. In DNA form, the CDR3 reads TGCGCCAGCAGCTGGGGTGTTAGCGGGAACACCGGGGAGCTGTTTTTT. Protein product: CASSWGVSGNTGELFF.

This clone was recorded a few times. In DNA form, the CDR3 reads TGTGCCAGCAGCGTAGCGGGAGAGCGGACCGGGGAGCTGTTTTTT. Protein sequence: CASSVAGERTGELFF. The chain joins TRBV28 to TRBJ2-2; TRBD2 matches at 9 bases. The CDR3 length is 15 residues. Germline-derived CDR1 and CDR2 are MDHEN and SYDVKM. V lost 6 bases, J lost 5 bases, and 7 bases stayed unmatched.

In the case of this clone: The sample carries other DNA sequences with the same CDR3. V is TRBV5-4 and J is TRBJ2-3; 7 bases are a match to TRBD1. The junction had 9 bases not matched to a gene; V was cut back by 2 bases and J by 3 bases. The germline V gene encodes CDR1 SGHNT and CDR2 YYREEE (reference sequence). CDR3 size: 16 residues. CDR3 nucleotide sequence: TGTGCCAGCAGCTTAGGGTCAGGGGGTAGGACAGATACGCAGTATTTT. This sequence encodes CASSLGSGGRTDTQYF.

CDR3 coding DNA: TGTGCCAGCAGCACGGGGGGGCGTGGGGAGACCCAGTACTTC. Its translation is CASSTGGRGETQYF. The genes are TRBV5-4 and TRBJ2-5; 8 bases agree with TRBD2. CDR3 size: 14 residues. Germline values: CDR1 SGHNT, CDR2 YYREEE (reference sequence). Germline trimming cut 4 bases from V and 5 bases from J; bases unmatched to any gene: 7.

The chain is built from TRBV28 and TRBJ2-3; 8 bases are a match to TRBD1. This CDR3 region has 16 residues. Germline CDR1 is MDHEN and CDR2 is SYDVKM. J lost 1 base, V lost 5 bases, and 8 bases had no gene match. CDR3 amino acids: CASSSQGAEGTDTQYF. DNA for the CDR3: TGTGCCAGCAGTAGTCAGGGGGCGGAGGGCACAGATACGCAGTATTTT.

In this sample, this clone turned up a few times. The CDR3 sequence is CASSLARLAGGLWETQYF. In DNA form, the CDR3 reads TGTGCCAGCAGCTTAGCGCGACTAGCGGGGGGGCTTTGGGAGACCCAGTACTTC. This chain links TRBV7-2 with TRBJ2-5; 14 positions agree with TRBD2. Germline-derived CDR1 and CDR2 are SGHTA and FQGNSA. The V segment lost 0 bases and the J segment 5 bases; nucleotides outside the gene matches: 8. The CDR3 totals 18 residues.

In its sample, this clone was seen a few times. This chain uses TRBV5-1 with TRBJ2-3; 7 bases fit TRBD2. The CDR3 has 15 residues. Germline values: CDR1 SGHRS, CDR2 YFSETQ. V lost 0 bases to trimming and J lost 6 bases; unmatched junction nucleotides: 7. CDR3 nucleotide sequence: TGCGCCAGCAGCTTGGCCATCGCGGGAGTGGATACGCAGTATTTT. It encodes CASSLAIAGVDTQYF. Drawing the rest from reference TRBV5-1 and TRBJ2-3, the complete variable domain is KAGVTQTPRYLIKTRGQQVTLSCSPISGHRSVSWYQQTPGQGLQFLFEYFSETQRNKGNFPGRFSGRQFSNSRSEMNVSTLELGDSALYLCASSLAIAGVDTQYFGPGTRLTVL.

This chain links TRBV28 with TRBJ1-2; D is perhaps TRBD1 (5 bases). Trimming stripped 7 bases from V and 4 bases from J, with 19 bases between. Germline lookup yields CDR1 MDHEN and CDR2 SYDVKM. The CDR3 covers 15 residues. DNA for the CDR3: TGTGCCAGCACCAGAACCCCAACAGGTAGCTATGGCTACACCTTC. This translates into CASTRTPTGSYGYTF.

In this sample, this clone turned up once. The rearrangement joins TRBV6-1 to TRBJ2-1; D is unclear. Germline V lookup: CDR1 MNHNS, CDR2 SASEGT. The CDR3 runs to 13 residues. The V end lost 8 bases, the J end lost 5 bases, and 13 bases lay between the germline ends. The DNA of the CDR3 is TGTGCCAGCTGCGAGCCGCAGGACAATGAGCAGTTCTTC. Its protein product is CASCEPQDNEQFF.

This clone has only one observation. The J gene is TRBJ2-3, the V gene TRBV28, with 11 bases fitting TRBD2. V trimming: 5 bases; J trimming: 3 bases; junction bases outside the gene matches: 4. The germline gives CDR1 MDHEN, CDR2 SYDVKM. This CDR3 is built from 15 residues. In DNA form, the CDR3 reads TGTGCCAGCAGTCTGGGACTAGCGGTGACAGATACGCAGTATTTT. Amino acids: CASSLGLAVTDTQYF.

This sequence joins TRBV28 and TRBJ1-2; possible D gene TRBD1, 5 bases. This CDR3 is 14 amino acids long. The ends were cut back, 6 bases at V and 3 bases at J, with 14 bases in the middle. CDR1 and CDR2 from the germline V gene are MDHEN and SYDVKM. The CDR3: CASSSREGHYGYTF. CDR3 bases: TGTGCCAGCAGCTCAAGGGAGGGGCACTATGGCTACACCTTC.

The chain links TRBV7-9 to TRBJ2-2; the D is unclear. This CDR3 is built from 14 residues. With 6 bases removed from V and 8 bases from J, the gap between germline ends came to 16 bases. Germline loops: CDR1 SEHNR, CDR2 FQNEAQ (reference sequence). The CDR3 reads CASRTTLPVGELFF. For the CDR3, the DNA is TGTGCCAGCAGGACGACACTCCCAGTGGGGGAGCTGTTTTTT.

V is TRBV5-4 and J is TRBJ2-7; a weak D match, TRBD2 (5 bases). V lost 1 base, J lost 5 bases, and 10 bases lay in between. CDR1 is SGHNT, CDR2 YYREEE, per germline (reference sequence). This CDR3 is 13 amino acids long. CDR3 coding DNA: TGTGCCAGCAGCTTGTCACTAGAGGACGAGCAGTACTTC. It specifies CASSLSLEDEQYF.

V usage is TRBV29-1 and J usage is TRBJ2-1, with 7 bases fitting TRBD1. The trim removed 5 bases at V and 1 base at J, leaving 2 bases unmatched. CDR1 is SQVTM and CDR2 is ANQGSEA in the germline V gene. CDR3 length: 13 amino acids. CDR3 sequence: CSVRDSSYNEQFF. The DNA for the CDR3 is TGCAGCGTTCGGGACAGTTCCTACAATGAGCAGTTCTTC.

The chain recombines TRBV18 with TRBJ1-5, with D possibly TRBD1 on 5 matching bases. V shed 3 bases and J shed 8 bases, with 11 bases lying between them. This CDR3 contains 13 residues. Germline assignment: CDR1 KGHSH and CDR2 LQKENI. The CDR3 sequence: CASSPGGGEPQHF. CDR3 DNA sequence: TGTGCCAGCTCACCCGGGGGTGGTGAGCCCCAGCATTTT.

This clone was observed a few times. The junction departs from the called germline gene at one end, perhaps through a read error. The V and J genes are TRBV5-8 and TRBJ2-5, with a possible D match to TRBD1 (5 bases). The CDR3 has 9 amino acids. Germline CDR1 and CDR2: SGHTS and YDEGEE. Written as DNA, the CDR3 is TGTGCCAGCAGCCCGCGACAGAACTTC. As protein: CASSPRQNF.

This chain connects TRBV19 to TRBJ2-1; a weak D match, TRBD2 (6 bases). The germline V gene encodes CDR1 LNHDA and CDR2 SQIVND (reference sequence). CDR3 length: 13 residues. Trimming removed 5 bases at V and 12 bases at J, with 17 bases between. CDR3 loop: CASSSQVAGGQFF. CDR3 bases: TGTGCCAGTAGTTCCCAAGTTGCCGGGGGGCAGTTCTTC.

J is TRBJ1-4 and V is TRBV5-1; unclear D gene. Germline CDR1 SGHRS, CDR2 YFSETQ. The CDR3 sequence is 14 residues long. V was trimmed by 6 bases and J by 0 bases, leaving 9 bases between them. The CDR3 DNA is TGCGCCAGCAACCCCGGGGCAACTAATGAAAAACTGTTTTTT. Its translation is CASNPGATNEKLFF. Complete variable domain (other parts from reference TRBV5-1 and TRBJ1-4): KAGVTQTPRYLIKTRGQQVTLSCSPISGHRSVSWYQQTPGQGLQFLFEYFSETQRNKGNFPGRFSGRQFSNSRSEMNVSTLELGDSALYLCASNPGATNEKLFFGSGTQLSVL.

V and J are TRBV2 and TRBJ1-1; D possibly corresponds to TRBD1 (5 bases). CDR3 length: 13 residues. Germline values: CDR1 SNHLY, CDR2 FYNNEI. V lost 9 bases and J 4 bases, leaving 15 bases between the germline ends. CDR3 nucleotides: TGTGCCAGTCTCTTTTCGGGGGGCACTGAAGCTTTCTTT. Protein sequence: CASLFSGGTEAFF.

The CDR3 protein is CSAGGTSGTYEQYF. Written as DNA, the CDR3 is TGCAGCGCCGGGGGGACTAGCGGAACCTACGAGCAGTACTTC. The J gene is TRBJ2-7, the V gene TRBV29-1, with TRBD2 matching over 11 bases. This CDR3 has 14 residues. V lost 7 bases to trimming and J lost 2 bases; unmatched junction nucleotides: 7. Germline V gene sequence: CDR1 SQVTM, CDR2 ANQGSEA.

This chain links TRBV6-1 with TRBJ2-4; the D gene is possibly TRBD1 (6 bases). The CDR3 runs 14 residues. CDR1 MNHNS and CDR2 SASEGT come from the germline V gene. V lost 5 bases and J 2 bases, leaving 10 bases between the germline ends. The DNA of the CDR3 is TGTGCCAGCAGTCCAGGGGTGTCCAAAAACATTCAGTACTTC. Residues: CASSPGVSKNIQYF.

The gene calls are TRBV4-1 and TRBJ2-5; 11 nucleotides agree with TRBD2. This CDR3 has 17 residues. The germline CDR1 and CDR2 sequences are MGHRA and YSYEKL. J lost 4 bases, V lost 1 base, and 8 bases had no gene match. Here the CDR3 reads CASSQGSTSGVLETQYF. The CDR3 DNA is TGCGCCAGCAGCCAAGGGTCGACTAGCGGGGTATTAGAGACCCAGTACTTC.

V usage is TRBV6-5 and J usage is TRBJ1-1; D ambiguous. Per the germline V gene, CDR1 is MNHEY and CDR2 is SVGAGI. The length of the CDR3 is 13 residues. Trimming took off 0 bases at V and 4 bases at J, with 6 bases between the two ends. In DNA form, the CDR3 reads TGTGCCAGCAGTTACTCCCGGGGCACTGAAGCTTTCTTT. It specifies CASSYSRGTEAFF.

This clone has a handful of counts. The J gene is TRBJ2-2, the V gene TRBV11-2, with D unresolved. With 0 bases removed from V and 6 bases from J, the gap between germline ends came to 8 bases. CDR1 is SGHAT and CDR2 is FQNNGV in the germline V gene. The CDR3 extends over 14 amino acids. The CDR3 DNA sequence: TGTGCCAGCAGCTTAGAATTCCGGGCCGGGGAGCTGTTTTTT. Protein: CASSLEFRAGELFF.

V usage is TRBV6-4 and J usage is TRBJ2-5; weak D call: TRBD2 (6 bases). The CDR3 consists of 15 residues. With 0 bases removed from V and 5 bases from J, the gap between germline ends came to 13 bases. Germline V CDR1 and CDR2: MRHNA, SNTAGT. The CDR3 nucleotides are TGTGCCAGCAGTGACTCTAGGAGGGTCGGGGAGACCCAGTACTTC. Translated, it gives CASSDSRRVGETQYF.